This T cell receptor beta chain was sequenced for a study of blood T cell repertoires in COVID-19. Overall study context: T cells, B-cell-depleted T cells, or PBMCs supplied cDNA or gDNA.

The V and J ends lost 4 bases and 0 bases respectively, with 17 bases between them. Germline loops: CDR1 SGHRS, CDR2 YFSETQ. The CDR3 has 18 amino acids. The method was immunoSEQ multiplex PCR; TCRdb's version includes in-frame clones alone and lacks a portion of them. Of approximately 170,000 clones listed, 85% to 90% are singletons. The sequence was collected from a woman older than 75 with COVID-19, enrolled during active disease. The rearrangement links TRBV5-1 to TRBJ1-6, with D unclear. Sequencing used peripheral blood. The DNA of the CDR3 is TGCGCCAGCAGCCAAACCGCTGCGGGGAGCTCCTATAATTCACCCCTCCACTTT. Its translation is CASSQTAAGSSYNSPLHF.